This passage covers 11 T cell receptor beta chains from one sample sequenced in a study of T cell changes during pregnancy in multiple sclerosis. The data were produced by immunoSEQ multiplex PCR, yet TCRdb's version contains in-frame clones alone and is incomplete. The profile shows around 130,000 clones, roughly 95% of them singletons. The sequencing used peripheral blood, collected after pregnancy. These receptors originate from a female donor with multiple sclerosis, enrolled in a pregnancy study.

The chain has TRBV15 and TRBJ2-7, with TRBD2 identical over 7 bases. Germline loops: CDR1 LNHNV, CDR2 YYDKDF (reference sequence). CDR3 size: 13 residues. J gave up 1 base and V 6 bases, and 3 bases lay outside the gene matches. The CDR3 loop reads CATRPGGSYEQYF. The CDR3 nucleotides are TGTGCCACCAGGCCCGGGGGGTCCTACGAGCAGTACTTC.

This rearrangement joins TRBV29-1 to TRBJ2-5; D is possibly TRBD1 (6 bases). V lost 7 bases and J lost 4, with 16 bases in between. This CDR3 spans 13 amino acids. Germline V lookup: CDR1 SQVTM, CDR2 ANQGSEA. The DNA of the CDR3 is TGCAGCGCACCAAAGCTCAGGGGAGAGACCCAGTACTTC. Encoded protein: CSAPKLRGETQYF.

The CDR3 nucleotides are TGTGCCAGTAGTATTGAACCTCCAGAGGGGGCTAACTATGGCTACACCTTC. Protein product: CASSIEPPEGANYGYTF. The rearrangement uses TRBV19 and TRBJ1-2, with D possibly TRBD1 on 6 matching bases. V shed 3 bases and J shed 0 bases, with 17 bases lying between them. This CDR3 spans 17 amino acids. Germline assignment: CDR1 LNHDA and CDR2 SQIVND (reference sequence).

This chain uses TRBV19 with TRBJ2-7; TRBD1 matches 9 bases. With V trimmed by 5 bases and J by 6 bases, 11 bases remained unmatched. The germline gives CDR1 LNHDA, CDR2 SQIVND (reference sequence). The CDR3 runs to 15 residues. CDR3 DNA: TGTGCCAGTAGTCACTTCCGGGACAGGGCCTCCGAGCAGTACTTC. It translates to CASSHFRDRASEQYF.

V usage is TRBV25-1 and J usage is TRBJ1-3; perhaps TRBD1 as D (6 bases). The V gene's germline CDR1 is MGHDK and CDR2 SYGVNS. Trimming removed 9 bases at V and 5 bases at J, with 14 bases between. This CDR3 region has 13 residues. The CDR3 reads CASAPGDRNTIYF. The CDR3 region has the DNA TGTGCCAGTGCCCCAGGGGATAGAAACACCATATATTTT.

V usage is TRBV6-6 and J usage is TRBJ2-7; no firm D call. Germline V CDR1 and CDR2: MNHNY, SVGAGI (reference sequence). The ends were cut back, 2 bases at V and 2 bases at J, with 7 bases in the middle. This CDR3 has 13 amino acids. The DNA of the CDR3 is TGTGCCAGCAGTTACGGCGGAACCTACGAGCAGTACTTC. Protein product: CASSYGGTYEQYF.

On this clone: The junction departs from the called germline gene at one end, perhaps through a read error. The V and J genes are TRBV7-7 and TRBJ1-5; 8 bases agree with TRBD1. Germline V gene sequence: CDR1 SSHAT, CDR2 FNYEAQ (reference sequence). This CDR3 comprises 16 residues. CDR3 in amino acids: CASSLAPGQGRQPQHF. CDR3 in DNA: TGTGCTAGCAGCTTAGCGCCCGGACAGGGCCGTCAGCCCCAGCATTTT.

The chain employs TRBV5-1 and TRBJ2-2; D ambiguous. With 1 base removed from V and 5 bases from J, the gap between germline ends came to 9 bases. CDR1 and CDR2 from the germline V gene are SGHRS and YFSETQ. The CDR3 spans 14 residues. This chain's CDR3 is CASSLRSGTGELFF. The CDR3 bases are TGCGCCAGCAGCTTGAGGAGTGGAACCGGGGAGCTGTTTTTT.

The genes are TRBV28 and TRBJ2-7, with TRBD2 matching 7 bases. This CDR3 is 12 amino acids long. Germline assignment: CDR1 MDHEN and CDR2 SYDVKM. The V gene end was trimmed by 6 bases and the J gene end by 3 bases; junction bases not matched to a gene: 2. The CDR3 DNA sequence: TGTGCCAGCAGGCTAGCGGACTACGAGCAGTACTTC. It specifies CASRLADYEQYF.

The chain carries TRBV6-1 and TRBJ2-3; D call uncertain. The CDR3 runs to 14 residues. V was clipped by 7 bases and J by 0 bases, with 11 bases between them. Germline CDR1 reads MNHNS; CDR2 reads SASEGT. CDR3 bases: TGTGCCAGCAATCCAGATCTTAGCACAGATACGCAGTATTTT. As protein: CASNPDLSTDTQYF.

This chain joins TRBV19 and TRBJ2-1; 9 nucleotides match TRBD2. The CDR3 contains 14 residues. Germline V gives CDR1 LNHDA, CDR2 SQIVND (reference sequence). Trimming cost V 9 bases and J 8 bases; bases outside gene matches: 11. CDR3 sequence reads: CASNSAGGTDEQFF. The CDR3 nucleotides read TGTGCCAGCAATTCAGCGGGAGGTACAGATGAGCAGTTCTTC.